What follows are 26 T cell receptor beta chains derived from one specimen sequenced in a study of T cell responses to AZD1222 COVID-19 vaccine. Libraries were prepared by immunoSEQ multiplex PCR; TCRdb keeps only in-frame clonotypes and omits some of them. The data show around 130,000 clones, roughly 87% seen once. Specimen: peripheral blood, collected 28 days after the second AZD1222 dose. The source is an adult who received the AZD1222 COVID-19 vaccine.

The chain recombines TRBV5-4 with TRBJ2-5; TRBD2 matches at 12 bases. CDR3 length: 15 amino acids. Germline CDR1 reads SGHNT; CDR2 reads YYREEE (reference sequence). The V and J ends lost 5 bases and 4 bases, in that order; junction bases with no gene match: 6. The CDR3 coding sequence is TGTGCCAGCAGGTTGACTAGCGGGAGTAGAGAGACCCAGTACTTC. This encodes CASRLTSGSRETQYF.

The genes are TRBV29-1 and TRBJ2-7; a possible D gene is TRBD1 (5 bases). The germline CDR1 and CDR2 sequences are SQVTM and ANQGSEA. The length of the CDR3 is 13 residues. Trimming cost V 7 bases and J 2 bases, with 15 bases left between them. CDR3 loop: CSAQGAVTYEQYF. As DNA, the CDR3 is TGCAGCGCCCAAGGGGCGGTTACCTACGAGCAGTACTTC.

The chain uses TRBV11-2 and TRBJ2-7; unclear D gene. The germline V gene has CDR1 SGHAT and CDR2 FQNNGV. CDR3 size: 11 residues. Trimming took 1 base from V and 2 from J, leaving 0 bases between them. CDR3 region: CASSLAYEQYF. In DNA, the CDR3 is TGTGCCAGCAGCTTAGCCTACGAGCAGTACTTC.

This chain joins TRBV7-3 and TRBJ1-2, with D perhaps TRBD1 (5 bases). CDR3 size: 13 residues. From germline, CDR1 is SGHTA and CDR2 FQGTGA. V was cut by 3 bases and J by 5 bases, with 10 bases left in between. In nucleotides, the CDR3 is TGTGCCAGCAGCTTCGGGGACTTTTATGGCTACACCTTC. Translated: CASSFGDFYGYTF.

The rearrangement uses TRBV3-1 (or the pseudogene TRBV3-2) and TRBJ1-1; tentative D call: TRBD1 (6 bases). This CDR3 spans 12 amino acids. Germline CDR1 LGHDT, CDR2 YNNKEL (reference sequence). The V and J ends lost 4 bases and 6 bases respectively, with 9 bases between them. The DNA for the CDR3 is TGTGCCAGCAGCCTCCGACAGGCTGAAGCTTTCTTT. Translating it yields CASSLRQAEAFF.

The chain has TRBV18 and TRBJ2-2; D is unclear. The CDR3 is made up of 12 amino acids. Germline V gives CDR1 KGHSH, CDR2 LQKENI. Trimming took off 5 bases at V and 6 bases at J, with 7 bases between the two ends. The CDR3 DNA is TGTGCCAGCTCATCTTACGCCGGGGAGCTGTTTTTT. Translated, it gives CASSSYAGELFF.

This sequence joins TRBV7-2 and TRBJ1-1; D not resolved. The germline CDR1 and CDR2 sequences are SGHTA and FQGNSA. Trimming removed 0 bases from V and 5 bases from J, with 7 bases in between. This CDR3 spans 13 amino acids. CDR3 sequence reads: CASSLADRTEAFF. The CDR3 bases are TGTGCCAGCAGCTTAGCGGACCGGACTGAAGCTTTCTTT.

This rearrangement joins TRBV6-5 to TRBJ2-7, with D perhaps assigned TRBD1 or TRBD2 (7 bases each). Germline V gene sequence: CDR1 MNHEY, CDR2 SVGAGI. The CDR3 loop spans 12 amino acids. V gave up 8 bases and J gave up 6 bases, with 14 bases separating them. For the CDR3, the DNA is TGTGCCAGCGGTCCAGGGGGGGCCGAGCAGTACTTC. Encoded protein: CASGPGGAEQYF.

J is TRBJ1-5 and V is TRBV7-2; 7 positions agree with TRBD1. The germline V gene has CDR1 SGHTA and CDR2 FQGNSA. The ends lost 3 bases at V and 7 bases at J; junction bases unmatched: 6. The CDR3 length is 14 residues. The CDR3 loop reads CASSLAPRGQPQHF. In DNA, the CDR3 is TGTGCCAGCAGCTTGGCCCCCAGGGGGCAGCCCCAGCATTTT.

The rearrangement joins TRBV7-3 to TRBJ2-3; the D is unclear. The CDR3 loop spans 14 amino acids. CDR1 is SGHTA, CDR2 FQGTGA, per germline. V was pared by 1 base and J by 2 bases, with 7 bases between. As DNA, the CDR3 is TGTGCCAGCAGCTTAAGAGGCTCCACAGATACGCAGTATTTT. Translating it yields CASSLRGSTDTQYF.

This chain connects TRBV5-4 to TRBJ2-5, with TRBD2 matching 11 bases. V trimming: 5 bases; J trimming: 4 bases; junction bases outside the gene matches: 7. Per the germline V gene, CDR1 is SGHNT and CDR2 is YYREEE (reference sequence). The CDR3 sequence is 15 residues long. The CDR3 spells CASRPGLAGGETQYF. The CDR3 region has the DNA TGTGCCAGCAGACCCGGACTAGCGGGCGGAGAGACCCAGTACTTC.

This clone was seen a single time. This chain uses TRBV7-9 with TRBJ2-7; TRBD2 is a possible D gene (5 bases). CDR1 SEHNR and CDR2 FQNEAQ come from the germline V gene (reference sequence). This CDR3 is built from 15 residues. V gave up 1 base and J gave up 3 bases, with 13 bases separating them. Written as DNA, the CDR3 is TGTGCCAGCAGCTTAGGTCGCCCGAGGGACTACGAGCAGTACTTC. This gives the protein CASSLGRPRDYEQYF.

The genes are TRBV29-1 and TRBJ2-6, with 7 bases fitting TRBD1. CDR3 size: 14 residues. V shed 4 bases, J shed 2 bases, and the junction held 2 bases outside the gene matches. Germline CDR1 is SQVTM and CDR2 is ANQGSEA. This CDR3 is CSVGGGAGANVLTF. The DNA for the CDR3 is TGCAGCGTTGGAGGGGGCGCTGGGGCCAACGTCCTGACTTTC.

The chain employs TRBV11-2 and TRBJ1-6; tentatively, D is TRBD1 (5 bases). The length of the CDR3 is 14 residues. The V and J ends lost 1 base and 7 bases respectively, with 8 bases between them. CDR1 SGHAT and CDR2 FQNNGV come from the germline V gene. The CDR3 reads CASSLGQKNSPLHF. In DNA form, the CDR3 reads TGTGCCAGCAGCTTAGGACAGAAAAATTCACCCCTCCACTTT.

J is TRBJ1-1 and V is TRBV6-5; weak D call: TRBD1 (6 bases). The germline gives CDR1 MNHEY, CDR2 SVGAGI. The ends were cut back, 6 bases at V and 5 bases at J, with 16 bases in the middle. The CDR3 covers 14 residues. CDR3 region: CASSLTGQGTEAFF. In nucleotides, the CDR3 is TGTGCCAGCAGCTTAACAGGGCAGGGGACTGAAGCTTTCTTT.

This chain uses TRBV7-9 with TRBJ2-2; D gene uncertain. CDR1 and CDR2 from the germline V gene are SEHNR and FQNEAQ (reference sequence). The CDR3 is 11 amino acids. V lost 8 bases to trimming and J lost 5 bases, with 6 bases between them. Here the CDR3 DNA reads TGTGCCAGCCTACCGACCGGGGAGCTGTTTTTT. It encodes CASLPTGELFF.

This chain joins TRBV12-3 or TRBV12-4 and TRBJ2-7; D gene uncertain. V gave up 2 bases and J gave up 3 bases, with 5 bases separating them. CDR3 length: 12 residues. CDR3 in amino acids: CASSLLGYEQYF. The CDR3 DNA reads TGTGCCAGCAGTTTATTGGGCTACGAGCAGTACTTC.

V is TRBV10-3 and J is TRBJ1-2, with D unclear. This CDR3 contains 15 residues. Germline V lookup: CDR1 ENHRY, CDR2 SYGVKD. Trimming pared 0 bases from V and 4 bases from J, leaving 12 bases between. Here the CDR3 reads CAISESNPGGYGYTF. The CDR3 DNA reads as TGTGCCATCAGTGAGTCGAATCCAGGAGGCTATGGCTACACCTTC.

The V and J genes are TRBV11-2 and TRBJ1-2; TRBD1 matches at 10 bases. The V segment lost 5 bases and the J segment 7 bases; nucleotides outside the gene matches: 13. Germline values: CDR1 SGHAT, CDR2 FQNNGV. This CDR3 comprises 16 residues. For the CDR3, the DNA is TGTGCCAGCAGCGGCATGACAGGGGGCCTTGTCTTTGGCTACACCTTC. Translation gives CASSGMTGGLVFGYTF. The whole variable domain, filled in from reference TRBV11-2 and TRBJ1-2, reads EAGVAQSPRYKIIEKRQSVAFWCNPISGHATLYWYQQILGQGPKLLIQFQNNGVVDDSQLPKDRFSAERLKGVDSTLKIQPAKLEDSAVYLCASSGMTGGLVFGYTFGSGTRLTVV.

The rearrangement uses TRBV12-3 or TRBV12-4 and TRBJ1-3; D remains unclear. V was trimmed by 6 bases and J by 9 bases, leaving 9 bases between them. The CDR3 is 11 residues long. CDR3 region: CASSPVGTIYF. The DNA for the CDR3 is TGTGCCAGCAGCCCAGTTGGCACCATATATTTT.

The chain recombines TRBV25-1 with TRBJ2-2, with unresolved D. Deletions cut 6 bases from V and 6 bases from J, with 11 bases between. CDR3 length: 13 residues. Germline lookup yields CDR1 MGHDK and CDR2 SYGVNS. DNA for the CDR3: TGTGCCAGCAGATCGGGCTATTCCGGGGAGCTGTTTTTT. Its translation is CASRSGYSGELFF.

The J gene is TRBJ2-7, the V gene TRBV2; TRBD1 is a possible D gene (6 bases). Trimming cost V 7 bases and J 4 bases, with 17 bases left between them. Germline values: CDR1 SNHLY, CDR2 FYNNEI. This CDR3 contains 14 residues. In DNA form, the CDR3 reads TGTGCCAGCACCCTGATGTGGGGGCCTTACGAGCAGTACTTC. This codes for CASTLMWGPYEQYF.

There are a few counts of this clone. This chain connects TRBV27 to TRBJ2-2, with 12 bases identical to TRBD2. CDR1 and CDR2 (germline): MNHEY, SMNVEV (reference sequence). This CDR3 is 15 amino acids long. With 6 bases clipped from V and 4 bases from J, the junction kept 3 bases outside the gene matches. In nucleotides, the CDR3 is TGTGCCAGCAGCGGACTAGCGGGAACCACCGGGGAGCTGTTTTTT. Its translation: CASSGLAGTTGELFF.

This clone was picked up one time. The J gene is TRBJ2-7, the V gene TRBV12-3 or TRBV12-4, with D hard to call. The CDR3 length is 11 residues. V was shortened by 5 bases and J by 7 bases, with 9 bases between the two germline ends. The CDR3 nucleotides read TGTGCCAGCAGTGACGCGAGGGAGCAGTACTTC. It is translated as CASSDAREQYF.

This rearrangement joins TRBV6-5 to TRBJ2-3; possibly TRBD2 for D (5 bases). The V end lost 8 bases, the J end lost 9 bases, and 12 bases lay between the germline ends. Germline values: CDR1 MNHEY, CDR2 SVGAGI. This CDR3 spans 11 amino acids. The CDR3 loop is CASQVLVTQYF. In DNA form, the CDR3 reads TGTGCCAGCCAGGTACTAGTAACGCAGTATTTT.

This rearrangement joins TRBV7-9 to TRBJ1-4; weak D call: TRBD1 (5 bases). With 1 base removed from V and 7 bases from J, the gap between germline ends came to 13 bases. The length of the CDR3 is 15 residues. The germline CDR1 and CDR2 sequences are SEHNR and FQNEAQ (reference sequence). CDR3 protein: CASSLGAGLGEKLFF. Written as DNA, the CDR3 is TGTGCCAGCAGCTTAGGAGCAGGGTTGGGTGAAAAACTGTTTTTT.